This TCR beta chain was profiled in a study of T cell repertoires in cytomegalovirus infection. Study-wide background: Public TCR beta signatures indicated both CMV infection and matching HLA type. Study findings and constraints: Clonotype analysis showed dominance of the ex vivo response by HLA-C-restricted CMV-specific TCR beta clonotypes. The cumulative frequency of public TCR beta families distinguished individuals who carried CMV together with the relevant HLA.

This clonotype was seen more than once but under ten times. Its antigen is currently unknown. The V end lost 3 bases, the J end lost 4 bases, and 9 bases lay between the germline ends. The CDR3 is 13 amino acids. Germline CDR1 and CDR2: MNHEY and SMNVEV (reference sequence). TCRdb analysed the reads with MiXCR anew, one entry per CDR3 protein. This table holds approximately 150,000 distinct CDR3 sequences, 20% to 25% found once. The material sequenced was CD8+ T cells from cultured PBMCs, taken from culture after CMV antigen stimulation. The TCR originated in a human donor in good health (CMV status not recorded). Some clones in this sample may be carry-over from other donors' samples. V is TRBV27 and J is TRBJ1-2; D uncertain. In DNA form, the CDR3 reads TGTGCCAGCAGTTTTTCCCGGACCTATGGCTACACCTTC. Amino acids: CASSFSRTYGYTF.